This section outlines one T cell receptor (beta chain) sequence together with its context. Primers: 60 Vbeta forward and 13 Jbeta reverse. Repertoires were generated with immunoSEQ multiplex PCR, while TCRdb's copy carries only in-frame clones and drops some. This table holds some 130,000 clones, roughly three quarters found once. The sample originates from a study of cytomegalovirus exposure and HLA in healthy donors. This CDR3 contains 14 residues. Per germline, CDR1 MDHEN and CDR2 SYDVKM. Trimming took 5 bases from V and 3 from J, leaving 14 bases between them. V is TRBV28 and J is TRBJ2-7; D might be TRBD2 (6 bases). This TCR came from a woman between 35 and 50 years old in good health and CMV-seronegative. Input material: PBMCs. This CDR3 is CASSKDSGFYEQYF. The CDR3 bases are TGTGCCAGCAGTAAAGACAGCGGGTTCTACGAGCAGTACTTC.